This T cell receptor (beta chain) was sequenced during a study of Ad26.COV2.S vaccination and SARS-CoV-2 variants. Assay: immunoSEQ multiplex PCR; the TCRdb copy retains only in-frame clones and omits some. Of some 340,000 clones listed, about 86% are singletons. Specified treatment: 15 to 20 received Ad26.COV2.S at low or high dose, single or two shots; about 5 received placebo; per-sample allocation not given. Material that was analyzed had been drawn on day 63 after the first vaccine or placebo injection. The specimen was peripheral blood, collected in a trial of Ad26.COV2.S vaccine versus placebo. The TCR originated in a person aged 18-60 years who received the Ad26.COV2.S COVID-19 vaccine or a placebo.

CDR3 in DNA: TGTGCCTGGAAAAAAACAGGGAATAGCAATCAGCCCCAGCATTTT. Amino acid sequence: CAWKKTGNSNQPQHF. V gene TRBV30 combines with J gene TRBJ1-5; TRBD1 is a possible D gene (6 bases). The V gene's germline CDR1 is GTSNPN and CDR2 SVGIG (reference sequence). V was cut by 4 bases and J by 0 bases, with 13 bases left in between. The CDR3 has 15 residues. The full variable domain, in which reference TRBV30 and TRBJ1-5 provide the parts outside the CDR3, is SQTIHQWPATLVQPVGSPLSLECTVEGTSNPNLYWYRQAAGRGLQLLFYSVGIGQISSEVPQNLSASRPQDRQFILSSKKLLLSDSGFYLCAWKKTGNSNQPQHFGDGTRLSIL.